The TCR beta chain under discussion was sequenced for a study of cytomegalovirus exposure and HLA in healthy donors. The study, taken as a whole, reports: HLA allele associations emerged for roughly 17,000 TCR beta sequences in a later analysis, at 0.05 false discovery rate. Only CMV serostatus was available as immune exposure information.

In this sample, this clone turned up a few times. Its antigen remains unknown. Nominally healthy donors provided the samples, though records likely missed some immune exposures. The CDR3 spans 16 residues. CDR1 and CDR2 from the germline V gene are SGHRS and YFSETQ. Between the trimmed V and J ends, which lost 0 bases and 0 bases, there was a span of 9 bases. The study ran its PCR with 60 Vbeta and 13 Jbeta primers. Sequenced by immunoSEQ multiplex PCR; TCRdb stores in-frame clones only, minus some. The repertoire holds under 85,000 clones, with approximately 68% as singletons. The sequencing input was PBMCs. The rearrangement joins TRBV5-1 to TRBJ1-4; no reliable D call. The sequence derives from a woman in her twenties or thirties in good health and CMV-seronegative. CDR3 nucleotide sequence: TGCGCCAGCAGCTTGGGTTCGATAGCAACTAATGAAAAACTGTTTTTT. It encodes CASSLGSIATNEKLFF.